These T cell receptor beta chains were read from a single sample in a study of T-cell memory formation after mild COVID-19. From the 5' RACE reads, TCRdb called clonotypes with MiXCR, one entry per CDR3 protein. The sample shows roughly 600,000 distinct CDR3 sequences, over 15% of them seen only once. The sequencing sample was made of PBMCs or a T cell subset sorted from them (not recorded which). These receptors were obtained from an adult woman who had mild COVID-19 (a few samples of this study predate the infection). Cell type and time point are not known. Each CDR3 is given with its conserved first and last residue. The D gene is left open where the match is weak. Clone size is shown for a subset of rows, as once, few, many or a class of expanded clone.

cdr3_aa cdr3_nt v_call clone_size j_call d_call
CAISTTGGERYF TGTGCCATCAGCACGACAGGTGGAGAACGGTACTTC TRBV10-3 NA TRBJ2-7 NA
CASSPNQEKLFF TGTGCCAGCAGCCCGAATCAGGAAAAACTGTTTTTT TRBV4-2 few TRBJ1-4 NA
CAWSKGREQYF TGTGCCTGGAGTAAAGGGCGAGAGCAGTACTTC TRBV30 NA TRBJ2-7 NA
CASKGFSLRGRQPQHF TGTGCCAGCAAAGGCTTTTCTTTGAGGGGCAGACAGCCCCAGCATTTT TRBV6-6 few TRBJ1-5 NA
CSATDRGNYGYTF TGCAGTGCTACGGACAGAGGAAACTATGGCTACACCTTC TRBV20-1 few TRBJ1-2 NA
CSVESGQGATYEQYF TGCAGCGTTGAAAGCGGCCAGGGGGCGACCTACGAGCAGTACTTC TRBV29-1 NA TRBJ2-7 TRBD1
CASSGWTGVSEGYTF TGCGCCAGCAGCGGGTGGACAGGGGTTTCGGAAGGCTACACCTTC TRBV5-1 NA TRBJ1-2 TRBD1
CAIGPETGPRNGYTF TGTGCCATCGGACCGGAGACAGGGCCGCGAAATGGCTACACCTTC TRBV10-3 NA TRBJ1-2 TRBD1
CATSDSGTGGPSTDTQYF TGTGCCACCAGTGATTCCGGGACAGGCGGACCTAGCACAGATACGCAGTATTTT TRBV24-1 NA TRBJ2-3 TRBD1
CASTLTSGRFGVYNEQFF TGTGCCAGCACCTTGACTAGCGGGAGGTTCGGTGTCTACAATGAGCAGTTCTTC TRBV12-3/TRBV12-4 few TRBJ2-1 TRBD2
CASSPAAGVTYEQYF TGTGCCAGCTCACCAGCAGCGGGAGTCACCTACGAGCAGTACTTC TRBV18 NA TRBJ2-7 TRBD2
CASSLSRPRDRGFEAFF TGTGCCAGCAGCTTATCGCGCCCTCGGGACAGGGGGTTCGAAGCTTTCTTT TRBV27 few TRBJ1-1 TRBD1
CASRLSGGGYNEQFF TGTGCCAGCAGGCTTAGCGGGGGCGGATACAATGAGCAGTTCTTC TRBV12-3/TRBV12-4 once TRBJ2-1 TRBD2
CASSSQAHSYNEQFF TGTGCCAGTAGTTCACAGGCTCACTCCTACAATGAGCAGTTCTTC TRBV19 NA TRBJ2-1 NA
CASSVDLAGMGDTQYF TGTGCCAGCAGCGTAGATCTAGCGGGGATGGGAGATACGCAGTATTTT TRBV9 few TRBJ2-3 TRBD2
CASSFEGGAYEQYF TGTGCCAGCAGTTTTGAGGGGGGGGCCTACGAGCAGTACTTC TRBV12-3/TRBV12-4 NA TRBJ2-7 NA
CSARDQGTSNEKLFF TGCAGTGCTAGAGATCAAGGGACAAGTAATGAAAAACTGTTTTTT TRBV20-1 NA TRBJ1-4 NA
CSVDPLGTSGSNEQFF TGCAGCGTTGATCCTTTAGGGACTAGCGGATCCAATGAGCAGTTCTTC TRBV29-1 NA TRBJ2-1 TRBD2